Below are 23 T cell receptor beta chains sequenced from a single sample in a study of blood T cells in healthy people across ages. A second PCR of 7 to 11 cycles used a sample-barcoded 5' primer and a J-beta primer mix. A single record per CDR3 protein comes from TCRdb applying MiXCR to the 5' RACE reads. This sample has around 790,000 distinct CDR3 sequences, with around 43% found just once. Sequencing input: blood. The receptors were sampled from a man aged 55 to 70 in good health.

This clonotype was detected only once. Its ends do not fully match the called genes, so a read error is possible. J is TRBJ1-2 and V is TRBV7-9; the D gene is possibly TRBD1 (6 bases). Germline V gene lookup returns CDR1 SEHNR and CDR2 FQNEAQ (reference sequence). CDR3 length: 14 residues. CDR3 amino acids: CAGSSTGLNYGYTF. The CDR3 coding sequence is TGTGCCGGCAGCTCGACAGGACTTAACTATGGCTACACCTTC.

This clonotype was seen only a few times. The gene calls are TRBV6-5 and TRBJ1-1; D is uncertain. V shed 2 bases and J shed 3 bases, with 7 bases lying between them. This CDR3 region has 13 residues. In germline, CDR1 is MNHEY, CDR2 SVGAGI. The CDR3 protein is CASSYEADTEAFF. The CDR3 nucleotides read TGTGCCAGCAGTTACGAAGCGGACACTGAAGCTTTCTTT.

This clonotype was recorded a few times. This chain joins TRBV20-1 and TRBJ2-1; 9 nucleotides agree with TRBD2. CDR3 length equals 15 residues. Germline CDR1 is DFQATT and CDR2 is SNEGSKA (reference sequence). The V and J ends lost 3 bases and 8 bases, in that order; junction bases with no gene match: 11. Here the CDR3 reads CSARESRTSVHEQFF. DNA of the CDR3: TGCAGTGCTAGGGAAAGCCGGACTAGCGTCCATGAGCAGTTCTTC.

The table lists this clonotype with a few counts. This chain uses TRBV2 with TRBJ2-5; 12 bases match TRBD2. The V segment lost 4 bases and the J segment 11 bases; nucleotides outside the gene matches: 8. This CDR3 region has 14 residues. CDR1 and CDR2 (germline): SNHLY, FYNNEI. CDR3: CASSVPSGGAEQYF. In DNA form, the CDR3 reads TGTGCCAGCAGTGTCCCTAGCGGGGGGGCTGAGCAGTACTTC.

The CDR3 bases are TGTGCCAGCTCACGAACAGAGGTTTCGAACACTGAAGCTTTCTTT. Protein product: CASSRTEVSNTEAFF. V gene TRBV18 combines with J gene TRBJ1-1; D is unresolved. The CDR3 is 15 residues long. Germline V lookup: CDR1 KGHSH, CDR2 LQKENI. V was cut by 4 bases and J by 1 base, with 13 bases left in between.

This clonotype came up many times. The chain combines TRBV25-1 with TRBJ2-1, with D uncertain. The CDR3 sequence is 13 residues long. Trimming took off 4 bases at V and 5 bases at J, with 9 bases between the two ends. Per the germline V gene, CDR1 is MGHDK and CDR2 is SYGVNS. This CDR3 is CASSGTEDNEQFF. The CDR3 DNA reads as TGTGCCAGCAGTGGCACCGAAGACAATGAGCAGTTCTTC.

The chain links TRBV4-3 to TRBJ2-3; 7 bases match TRBD2. Trimming at V came to 0 bases and at J to 6 bases, leaving 6 bases not matched to a gene. The germline gives CDR1 LGHNA, CDR2 YSLEER. The CDR3 is made up of 15 amino acids. DNA for the CDR3: TGCGCCAGCAGCCAAGAATGGACTAGGATGGATACGCAGTATTTT. This codes for CASSQEWTRMDTQYF.

The rearrangement joins TRBV9 to TRBJ2-7; the match to TRBD2 covers 14 bases. Germline assignment: CDR1 SGDLS and CDR2 YYNGEE. V shed 3 bases, J shed 6 bases, and the junction held 2 bases outside the gene matches. CDR3 length: 14 amino acids. The CDR3 DNA is TGTGCCAGCAGCGCGGGACTAGCGGGGGCCGAGCAGTACTTC. Encoded protein: CASSAGLAGAEQYF.

CDR3 nucleotide sequence: TGCAGTGCTCCGGGACAGGGGTTCTACGAGCAGTACTTC. Translation: CSAPGQGFYEQYF. This rearrangement joins TRBV20-1 to TRBJ2-7, with TRBD1 identical over 10 bases. V lost 5 bases, J lost 3 bases, and 4 bases stayed unmatched. Looked up from germline, CDR1 is DFQATT and CDR2 is SNEGSKA (reference sequence). CDR3 length: 13 amino acids.

CDR3 protein: CAGGLNPYEQYF. CDR3 DNA: TGTGCCGGGGGACTAAACCCCTACGAGCAGTACTTC. The V and J genes are TRBV30 and TRBJ2-7; 7 bases align to TRBD2. The V gene's germline CDR1 is GTSNPN and CDR2 SVGIG (reference sequence). V was pared by 8 bases and J by 2 bases, with 6 bases of the junction left unmatched. CDR3 size: 12 residues.

The chain carries TRBV12-3 or TRBV12-4 and TRBJ2-7, with D possibly TRBD2 on 6 matching bases. The V end lost 8 bases, the J end lost 0 bases, and 14 bases lay between the germline ends. The CDR3 spans 14 residues. The CDR3 region has the DNA TGTGCCAGCGGGGGGACGTCGAGCTCCTACGAGCAGTACTTC. This gives the protein CASGGTSSSYEQYF.

This clonotype was counted a few times. The genes are TRBV5-1 and TRBJ2-3; 9 positions agree with TRBD2. Losses at the gene ends were 4 bases for V and 4 bases for J; bases not matched to a gene: 7. This CDR3 region has 15 residues. CDR1 SGHRS and CDR2 YFSETQ come from the germline V gene. For the CDR3, the DNA is TGCGCCAGCAGCGGGGGACTAGCTTCGGCAGATACGCAGTATTTT. It is translated as CASSGGLASADTQYF.

The genes are TRBV30 and TRBJ2-4; D gene uncertain. The germline gives CDR1 GTSNPN, CDR2 SVGIG (reference sequence). This CDR3 region has 14 residues. Trimming took 2 bases from V and 8 from J, leaving 16 bases between them. The CDR3 DNA sequence: TGTGCCTGGAGTCTCACCGAACCGGGTGACATTCAGTACTTC. This encodes CAWSLTEPGDIQYF.

The rearrangement links TRBV12-3 or TRBV12-4 to TRBJ2-1, with 11 bases aligning to TRBD1. V was pared by 1 base and J by 7 bases, with 3 bases of the junction left unmatched. This CDR3 has 15 amino acids. CDR3 loop: CASSLGTGGQNEQFF. The CDR3 DNA is TGTGCCAGCAGTTTAGGGACAGGGGGCCAAAATGAGCAGTTCTTC.

V and J are TRBV30 and TRBJ1-1; 7 nucleotides line up with TRBD1. The CDR3 is 14 residues long. Looked up from germline, CDR1 is GTSNPN and CDR2 is SVGIG (reference sequence). V was clipped by 2 bases and J by 0 bases; unmatched bases: 3. The CDR3 spells CAWSRGGMNTEAFF. The CDR3 nucleotides are TGTGCCTGGAGTAGAGGGGGCATGAACACTGAAGCTTTCTTT. The variable domain in full, completed from reference TRBV30 and TRBJ1-1, reads SQTIHQWPATLVQPVGSPLSLECTVEGTSNPNLYWYRQAAGRGLQLLFYSVGIGQISSEVPQNLSASRPQDRQFILSSKKLLLSDSGFYLCAWSRGGMNTEAFFGQGTRLTVV.

The CDR3 loop is CSARALMGTNQPQHF. As DNA, the CDR3 is TGCAGTGCTAGAGCACTGATGGGTACCAATCAGCCCCAGCATTTT. The chain links TRBV20-1 to TRBJ1-5; no clear D. Trimming shortened V by 1 base and J by 3 bases, and 13 bases separated the two germline ends. Per the germline V gene, CDR1 is DFQATT and CDR2 is SNEGSKA (reference sequence). This CDR3 comprises 15 residues.

This chain uses TRBV7-2 with TRBJ1-2; no firm D call. The germline V gene has CDR1 SGHTA and CDR2 FQGNSA. The CDR3 runs 12 residues. V was pared by 3 bases and J by 7 bases, with 9 bases between. DNA for the CDR3: TGTGCCAGCAGCTTGGTTGAGTCTGGCTACACCTTC. Translating gives CASSLVESGYTF.

This clonotype appeared a single time. This chain joins TRBV30 and TRBJ1-5; D not resolved. V was clipped by 1 base and J by 5 bases, with 12 bases between them. There are 14 residues in the CDR3. Germline lookup yields CDR1 GTSNPN and CDR2 SVGIG (reference sequence). The DNA of the CDR3 is TGTGCCTGGAGTGATACCTGGTATGATCAGCCCCAGCATTTT. Translation: CAWSDTWYDQPQHF.

In its sample, this clonotype was seen a few times. The CDR3 spells CASSSPGVKETQYF. Here the CDR3 DNA reads TGTGCCAGCAGCTCTCCAGGGGTGAAAGAGACCCAGTACTTC. The chain carries TRBV5-6 and TRBJ2-5; D is possibly TRBD1 (6 bases). This CDR3 comprises 14 residues. The germline V gene encodes CDR1 SGHDT and CDR2 YYEEEE. V lost 3 bases to trimming and J lost 3 bases, with 12 bases between them.

V gene TRBV7-2 combines with J gene TRBJ2-5, with 11 bases matching TRBD2. The CDR3 contains 18 residues. Germline loops: CDR1 SGHTA, CDR2 FQGNSA. After removal of 0 bases from V and 4 bases from J, the junction contained 10 bases not matched to a gene. This CDR3 is CASSLAQPSGGPPETQYF. The CDR3 bases are TGTGCCAGCAGCTTAGCACAGCCTAGCGGGGGGCCACCAGAGACCCAGTACTTC.

The chain combines TRBV27 with TRBJ2-1; the D is unclear. The CDR3 covers 15 residues. In germline, CDR1 is MNHEY, CDR2 SMNVEV (reference sequence). V was trimmed by 6 bases and J by 0 bases, leaving 12 bases between them. In DNA, the CDR3 is TGTGCCAGCAGAACTGATCCTAGCTCCTACAATGAGCAGTTCTTC. Its translation is CASRTDPSSYNEQFF.

This clonotype was observed a single time. Written as DNA, the CDR3 is TGCAGCGGACAACTAGCGGGGGGTTGGACAGATACGCAGTATTTT. As protein: CSGQLAGGWTDTQYF. The V gene is TRBV20-1, the J gene TRBJ2-3; 12 positions match TRBD2. CDR3 length equals 15 residues. Per germline, CDR1 DFQATT and CDR2 SNEGSKA (reference sequence).

This clonotype was observed at least ten times. The rearrangement links TRBV6-2 or TRBV6-3 to TRBJ2-5; D remains ambiguous. V lost 0 bases and J 2 bases, leaving 1 base between the germline ends. The germline V gene encodes CDR1 MNHEY and CDR2 SVGEGT. The CDR3 is 12 residues long. The CDR3 DNA is TGTGCCAGCAGTTACTCGCAAGAGACCCAGTACTTC. As protein: CASSYSQETQYF.